Following are 9 T cell receptor beta chains from one sample sequenced in a study of cytotoxic CD8 clonotypes in ibrutinib-treated CLL. Profiling relied on immunoSEQ multiplex PCR, and the TCRdb table lists in-frame clones only, not all of them. The sample comprises more than 110,000 clones, more than 75% of which are singletons, and less than 9% rests with the top ten. Sample: PBMCs, taken after 36 months of ibrutinib treatment. The receptors come from a human donor with chronic lymphocytic leukemia.

Only one count was recorded for this clone. CDR3 protein: CASSKETDKEYF. In DNA form, the CDR3 reads TGTGCCAGCTCTAAGGAGACCGACAAGGAGTACTTC. The rearrangement uses TRBV18 and TRBJ2-7, with no clear D. This CDR3 spans 12 amino acids. From germline, CDR1 is KGHSH and CDR2 LQKENI. V was clipped by 6 bases and J by 11 bases, with 17 bases between them.

The CDR3 coding sequence is TGCGCCAGCAGCCCGGAGTGGGTGGAGACCCAGTACTTC. Translation: CASSPEWVETQYF. The J gene is TRBJ2-5, the V gene TRBV4-1; D is unclear. From germline, CDR1 is MGHRA and CDR2 YSYEKL. This CDR3 is built from 13 residues. The V gene lost 4 bases and the J gene lost 5 bases, with 11 bases spanning the gap.

This clone was recorded once. This chain joins TRBV27 and TRBJ1-1; D remains ambiguous. In germline, CDR1 is MNHEY, CDR2 SMNVEV (reference sequence). Trimming cost V 3 bases and J 0 bases, with 8 bases left between them. CDR3 length: 14 residues. The CDR3, as DNA: TGTGCCAGCAGTTTGGCTGGATTGAACACTGAAGCTTTCTTT. Translating gives CASSLAGLNTEAFF.

The chain couples TRBV7-9 to TRBJ2-2; 7 bases are a match to TRBD1. Trimming removed 5 bases from V and 3 bases from J; junction bases left unmatched: 6. The CDR3 totals 15 residues. Per germline, CDR1 SEHNR and CDR2 FQNEAQ (reference sequence). CDR3 sequence: CASSPTGVDTGELFF. DNA for the CDR3: TGTGCCAGCAGCCCTACAGGGGTTGACACCGGGGAGCTGTTTTTT.

The chain employs TRBV19 and TRBJ2-1; perhaps TRBD2 as D (6 bases). The CDR3 has 16 amino acids. Germline CDR1 reads LNHDA; CDR2 reads SQIVND (reference sequence). The V gene lost 4 bases and the J gene lost 1 base, with 14 bases spanning the gap. In DNA form, the CDR3 reads TGTGCCAGTAGTAGCTTCGGGGGTAGGTCCTACAATGAGCAGTTCTTC. It specifies CASSSFGGRSYNEQFF.

The chain uses TRBV18 and TRBJ1-5, with a possible D match to TRBD1 (5 bases). V dropped 3 bases and J dropped 7 bases, with 16 bases sitting between them. This CDR3 contains 15 residues. Germline loops: CDR1 KGHSH, CDR2 LQKENI. The CDR3 protein is CASSPEQAAGQPQHF. The CDR3 bases are TGTGCCAGCTCACCGGAACAGGCAGCTGGACAGCCCCAGCATTTT.

The CDR3: CASSLGRRSSEQYF. The CDR3 DNA is TGTGCCAGCAGCCTGGGACGGCGGTCTAGCGAGCAGTACTTC. The genes are TRBV7-6 and TRBJ2-7; D is perhaps TRBD1 or TRBD2 (5 bases each). The CDR3 consists of 14 residues. Deletions cut 5 bases from V and 6 bases from J, with 17 bases between. The germline CDR1 and CDR2 sequences are SGHVS and FNYEAQ.

V gene TRBV6-4 combines with J gene TRBJ2-3; perhaps TRBD2 as D (5 bases). CDR1 MRHNA and CDR2 SNTAGT come from the germline V gene. Trimming removed 0 bases from V and 2 bases from J, with 9 bases in between. CDR3 length: 15 residues. CDR3 loop: CASSDSYGNTDTQYF. CDR3 sequence (DNA): TGTGCCAGCAGTGACTCATACGGGAACACAGATACGCAGTATTTT.

The chain combines TRBV5-8 with TRBJ1-3; D is unclear. Germline V gene lookup returns CDR1 SGHTS and CDR2 YDEGEE. V was shortened by 0 bases and J by 0 bases, with 7 bases between the two germline ends. The CDR3 has 15 amino acids. The CDR3: CASSLEPASGNTIYF. In nucleotides, the CDR3 is TGTGCCAGCAGCTTGGAACCAGCCTCTGGAAACACCATATATTTT.